This record concerns one T cell receptor beta chain sequence. What it binds is unknown. TCRdb re-derived calls from the 5' RACE reads in MiXCR, one entry per CDR3 protein. The table records some 3,300 distinct CDR3 sequences, 5.5% to 6.5% of them present only once. This sample stems from a study of spatial heterogeneity in lung cancer. Across the study: Bulk RNA-seq from matched material yielded a T cell module score that correlated strongly with TCR transcript counts in tumor regions.

Germline-derived CDR1 and CDR2 are SGHNT and YENEEA. Trimming took off 1 base at V and 3 bases at J, with 7 bases between the two ends. The CDR3 has 13 amino acids. General study points: In tumors, expanded intratumoral alpha and beta TCR counts tracked mutation counts. Ubiquitous and regional nonsynonymous mutation counts were tracked by ubiquitous and regional expanded TCR counts, respectively.

Time point here: sample taken at primary tumor resection. Donors were over 70 untreated early-stage non-small cell lung cancer patients. The material was lung tumor tissue, obtained at surgery. The sequence was collected from a female donor with early-stage non-small cell lung cancer. The J gene is TRBJ2-7, the V gene TRBV11-3; the D gene is possibly TRBD2 (5 bases). The chain's CDR3 is CASSLGEGYEQYF. The CDR3 DNA reads as TGTGCCAGCAGCTTAGGTGAGGGCTACGAGCAGTACTTC.